This TCR beta chain was found in a study of blood T cells in healthy people across ages. No fewer than 7 million PBMCs went into each sample. The sample holds one count of this clonotype. The antigen remains unidentified. With 6 bases clipped from V and 2 bases from J, the junction kept 13 bases outside the gene matches. Germline CDR1 MNHNY, CDR2 SVGAGI (reference sequence). The CDR3 is made up of 17 amino acids. General study results and limits: While age rose, TCR beta diversity per million T cells dropped in a roughly linear way.

A second PCR of roughly 7 to 11 cycles used a sample-barcoded 5' primer and a J-beta primer mix. Every cDNA was tagged by a template-switch adaptor with 12 random nucleotides. Per sample, CDR3-containing paired-end reads numbered at least 2.5 million. One entry per CDR3 protein results from TCRdb running MiXCR on the 5' RACE reads. Among 700,000 or so distinct CDR3 sequences listed, roughly two fifths were seen once. The clonotype comes from a man older than 75 in good health. This chain links TRBV6-6 with TRBJ2-5; TRBD2 agrees at 9 bases. The sequenced sample consisted of blood. The chain's CDR3 is CASSPRYSGGEQETQYF. The CDR3 DNA reads as TGTGCCAGCAGCCCAAGGTATAGCGGGGGAGAGCAAGAGACCCAGTACTTC.